This T cell receptor (beta chain) was found in a study of blood T cell repertoires in COVID-19. About the study: Sources were T cells, B-cell-depleted T cells, or PBMCs; the material itself was cDNA or gDNA.

The CDR3 spans 14 residues. V lost 3 bases, J lost 6 bases, and 12 bases lay in between. Germline assignment: CDR1 SNHLY and CDR2 FYNNEI. As processed by the authors: Reference gene primer amplification yielded estimated nucleated cell counts. Clones were read by immunoSEQ multiplex PCR, and TCRdb kept only the in-frame ones, dropping some. That table gives V, J and clone size, and the DNA gave D and trimming. The sample includes 39,000 or so clones, roughly 80% seen only once; the top ten take approximately 9.1%. The material sequenced was peripheral blood. This chain uses TRBV2 with TRBJ1-5; tentative D call: TRBD1 (6 bases). The TCR comes from a man between 60 and 75 years old in a cohort sampled during active COVID-19. The chain's CDR3 is CASSEGHSVQPQHF. The DNA of the CDR3 is TGTGCCAGCAGTGAGGGACACTCGGTTCAGCCCCAGCATTTT.